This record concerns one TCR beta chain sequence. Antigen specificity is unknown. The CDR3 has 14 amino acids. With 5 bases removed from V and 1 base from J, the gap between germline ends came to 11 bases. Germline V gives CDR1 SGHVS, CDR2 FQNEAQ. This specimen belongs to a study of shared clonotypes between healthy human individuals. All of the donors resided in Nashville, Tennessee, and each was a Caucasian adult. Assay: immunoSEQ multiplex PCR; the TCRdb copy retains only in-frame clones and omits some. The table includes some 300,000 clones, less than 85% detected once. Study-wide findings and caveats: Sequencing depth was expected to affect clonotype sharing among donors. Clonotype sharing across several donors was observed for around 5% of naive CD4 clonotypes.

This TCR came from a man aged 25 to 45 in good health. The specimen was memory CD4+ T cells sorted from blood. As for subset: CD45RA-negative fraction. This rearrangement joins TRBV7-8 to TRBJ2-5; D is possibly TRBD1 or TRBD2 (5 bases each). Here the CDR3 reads CASSNSGRQETQYF. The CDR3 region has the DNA TGTGCCAGCAGCAACTCGGGACGCCAAGAGACCCAGTACTTC.